This T cell receptor beta chain was documented in a study of blood T cell repertoires in COVID-19. Study context: Donors in the United States, Italy and Spain gave samples during acute or convalescent COVID-19. T cells, B-cell-depleted T cells, or PBMCs supplied cDNA or gDNA.

The CDR3 contains 13 residues. As originally analysed: Quantification of nucleated cells was approximated via reference gene primer amplification. Assay used: immunoSEQ multiplex PCR; TCRdb lists only in-frame clones, some missing. V and J calls and clone size are as listed in that table; D and trimming were resolved from the DNA. The table lists hundreds of thousands of clones, about nine tenths of them singletons. V gene TRBV21-1 combines with J gene TRBJ2-3; the table gives TRBD2 as D, unverified against the DNA. TRBV21-1 is designated a pseudogene. The TCR sequence derives from a woman aged 25 to 45 with active or convalescent COVID-19. Sample: peripheral blood. CDR3 loop: CASLCCGTDTQYF. In nucleotides, the CDR3 is TGTGCCAGCCTCTGCTGCGGCACAGATACGCAGTATTTT.